A single sample gave rise to the 11 T cell receptor beta chains below, sequenced in a study of regulatory T cells in long-lasting Graves disease. As to time point: newly diagnosed GD, antithyroid drugs for less than 3 months. The TCR library used RNA extracted from PBMCs. Arm-PCR of CDR3 regions with iRepertoire HTBI primers generated TCR beta libraries. TCRdb re-called the multiplex PCR reads with MiXCR, one entry per CDR3 protein. This sample carries over 350,000 distinct CDR3 sequences, around 13% of them seen once, and the ten largest clones take approximately 17%. The data also belong to a second study, concerning T cells in Graves' hyperthyroidism and ophthalmopathy.

The sample consisted of peripheral blood mononuclear cells (PBMCs), taken at new diagnosis, from a patient treated with antithyroid drugs. The source is a woman aged 50 to 60 with Graves disease.

This clonotype showed up just a few times. V gene TRBV12-3 or TRBV12-4 combines with J gene TRBJ2-1; D remains ambiguous. The ends were cut back, 3 bases at V and 3 bases at J, with 9 bases in the middle. The CDR3 is 14 residues long. In DNA, the CDR3 is TGTGCCAGCAGTTTGGAGCTGAGCTACAATGAGCAGTTCTTC. It specifies CASSLELSYNEQFF.

This chain links TRBV3-1 with TRBJ2-3; no definite D call. Between the trimmed V and J ends, which lost 3 bases and 3 bases, there was a span of 10 bases. Germline CDR1 and CDR2: LGHDT and YNNKEL (reference sequence). This CDR3 region has 14 residues. The CDR3 reads CASSHPLLTDTQYF. CDR3 in DNA: TGTGCCAGCAGCCATCCTCTTTTGACAGATACGCAGTATTTT.

As concerns this clonotype: The junction departs from the called germline gene at one end, perhaps through a read error. The rearrangement links TRBV28 to TRBJ2-7, with 8 bases that match TRBD2. The CDR3 is 14 residues long. Germline V CDR1 and CDR2: MDHEN, SYDVKM. CDR3 sequence: CASSLWSGSYEQHF. The CDR3 DNA sequence: TGTGCCAGCAGTTTATGGAGCGGGAGCTACGAGCAGCACTTC.

The sample holds a few counts of this clonotype. The rearrangement links TRBV7-9 to TRBJ1-1; D is perhaps TRBD1 (6 bases). Germline assignment: CDR1 SEHNR and CDR2 FQNEAQ (reference sequence). Deletions cut 5 bases from V and 1 base from J, with 14 bases between. The CDR3 runs to 15 residues. The CDR3 region has the DNA TGTGCCAGCAGCACACGACAGGTCCCGAACACTGAAGCTTTCTTT. As protein: CASSTRQVPNTEAFF.

This clonotype has a single count. The genes are TRBV19 and TRBJ2-3; D gene ambiguous. Deletions cut 5 bases from V and 0 bases from J, with 9 bases between. Germline V gene lookup returns CDR1 LNHDA and CDR2 SQIVND (reference sequence). The CDR3 is 14 residues long. The DNA for the CDR3 is TGTGCCAGTAGTCGGTTACAGAGCACAGATACGCAGTATTTT. Translation: CASSRLQSTDTQYF.

This clonotype was detected a few times. The chain combines TRBV6-2 or TRBV6-3 with TRBJ2-3, with 8 bases that match TRBD1. After removal of 2 bases from V and 5 bases from J, the junction contained 3 bases not matched to a gene. Germline CDR1 and CDR2: MNHEY and SVGEGT. This CDR3 comprises 14 residues. This CDR3 reads CASSYGRGRDTQYF. CDR3 nucleotides: TGTGCCAGCAGTTACGGCAGGGGGCGAGATACGCAGTATTTT.

This clonotype appeared many times. This chain uses TRBV27 with TRBJ2-2; TRBD1 is a possible D gene (5 bases). Germline CDR1 and CDR2: MNHEY and SMNVEV (reference sequence). The CDR3 runs to 15 residues. V was pared by 2 bases and J by 0 bases, with 7 bases between. The CDR3 DNA reads TGTGCCAGCAGTTTAGCACAGGCGAACACCGGGGAGCTGTTTTTT. This codes for CASSLAQANTGELFF.

The chain employs TRBV13 and TRBJ2-2, with D perhaps matching TRBD1 (7 bases). The germline gives CDR1 PRHDT, CDR2 FYEKMQ (reference sequence). With 5 bases removed from V and 4 bases from J, the gap between germline ends came to 17 bases. The CDR3 extends over 16 amino acids. The CDR3 region is CASSQTAGGSTGELFF. CDR3 coding DNA: TGTGCCAGCAGCCAGACGGCAGGGGGGAGCACCGGGGAGCTGTTTTTT.

This clonotype was counted at least ten times. J is TRBJ2-5 and V is TRBV28, with D possibly being TRBD1 or TRBD2 (5 bases each). Germline V CDR1 and CDR2: MDHEN, SYDVKM. The V gene lost 6 bases and the J gene lost 4 bases, with 15 bases spanning the gap. The CDR3 is made up of 14 amino acids. Written as DNA, the CDR3 is TGTGCCAGCAGCCTTGGGACGGCTTCAGAGACCCAGTACTTC. Its protein product is CASSLGTASETQYF.

This clonotype was recorded at least ten times. The J gene is TRBJ2-7, the V gene TRBV30; D not resolved. Germline V lookup: CDR1 GTSNPN, CDR2 SVGIG (reference sequence). This CDR3 spans 11 amino acids. V lost 2 bases and J lost 7, with 9 bases in between. This CDR3 reads CAWSIGGEQYF. The CDR3 region has the DNA TGTGCCTGGAGTATCGGCGGTGAGCAGTACTTC.

This clonotype was found many times. The J gene is TRBJ2-1, the V gene TRBV3-1; D may be TRBD1 (6 bases). The CDR3 covers 15 residues. Trimming stripped 0 bases from V and 5 bases from J, with 11 bases between. Germline CDR1 LGHDT, CDR2 YNNKEL (reference sequence). This CDR3 is CASSQEKAGDNEQFF. In DNA, the CDR3 is TGTGCCAGCAGCCAAGAAAAAGCAGGGGACAATGAGCAGTTCTTC.